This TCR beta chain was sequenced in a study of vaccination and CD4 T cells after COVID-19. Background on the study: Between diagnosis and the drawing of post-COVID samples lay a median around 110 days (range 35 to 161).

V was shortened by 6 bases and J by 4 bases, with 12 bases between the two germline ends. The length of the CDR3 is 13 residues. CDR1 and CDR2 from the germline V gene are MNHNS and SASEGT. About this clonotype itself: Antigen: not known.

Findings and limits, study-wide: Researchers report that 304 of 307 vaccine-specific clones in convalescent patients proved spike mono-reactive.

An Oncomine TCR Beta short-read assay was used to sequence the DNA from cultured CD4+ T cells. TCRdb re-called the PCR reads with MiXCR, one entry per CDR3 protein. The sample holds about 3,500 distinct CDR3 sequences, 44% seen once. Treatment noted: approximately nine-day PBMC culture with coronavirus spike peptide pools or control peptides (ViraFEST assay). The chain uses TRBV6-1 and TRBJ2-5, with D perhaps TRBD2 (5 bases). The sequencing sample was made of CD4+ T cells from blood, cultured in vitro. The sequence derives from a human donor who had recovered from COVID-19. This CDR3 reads CASRPGIIETQYF. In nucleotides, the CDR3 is TGTGCCAGCAGGCCCGGGATTATAGAGACCCAGTACTTC.